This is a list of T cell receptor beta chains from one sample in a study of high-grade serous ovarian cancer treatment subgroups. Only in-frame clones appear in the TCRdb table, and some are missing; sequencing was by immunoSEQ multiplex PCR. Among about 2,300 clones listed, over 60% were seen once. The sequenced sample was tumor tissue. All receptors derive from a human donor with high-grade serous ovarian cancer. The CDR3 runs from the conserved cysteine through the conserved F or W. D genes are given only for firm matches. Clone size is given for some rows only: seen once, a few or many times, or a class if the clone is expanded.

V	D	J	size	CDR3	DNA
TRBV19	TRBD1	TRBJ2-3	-	CARSLRGQDKDTQYF	TGTGCCAGAAGTCTCAGGGGGCAAGATAAAGATACGCAGTATTTT
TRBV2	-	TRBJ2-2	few	CASRWTQNTGELFF	TGTGCCAGCAGGTGGACACAAAACACCGGGGAGCTGTTTTTT
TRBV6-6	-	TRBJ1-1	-	CASSKGTTEAFF	TGTGCCAGCAGCAAAGGGACCACTGAAGCTTTCTTT
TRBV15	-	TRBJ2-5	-	CATSRDTRGRETQYF	TGTGCCACCAGCAGAGATACCCGGGGACGAGAGACCCAGTACTTC
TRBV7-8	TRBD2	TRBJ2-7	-	CASSLVSAGGPYEQYF	TGTGCCAGCAGCTTAGTTTCAGCGGGAGGGCCCTACGAGCAGTACTTC
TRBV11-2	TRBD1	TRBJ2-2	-	CASSVGTGATGELFF	TGTGCCAGCAGCGTAGGAACAGGGGCCACCGGGGAGCTGTTTTTT
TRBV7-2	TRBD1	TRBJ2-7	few	CASSFKKGGTGGMVEQYF	TGTGCCAGCAGCTTCAAAAAAGGAGGGACAGGGGGGATGGTCGAGCAGTACTTC
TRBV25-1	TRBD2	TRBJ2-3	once	CATSRGGQVDTQYF	TGTGCCACCTCCCGGGGGGGGCAGGTAGATACGCAGTATTTT
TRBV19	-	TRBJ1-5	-	CASSINRLNQPQHF	TGTGCCAGTAGTATAAATAGGCTGAATCAGCCCCAGCATTTT
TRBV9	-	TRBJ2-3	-	CASSVLTDTQYF	TGTGCCAGCAGCGTACTCACAGATACGCAGTATTTT
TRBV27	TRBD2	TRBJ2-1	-	CASSKAGEGNEQFF	TGTGCCAGCTCTAAGGCGGGAGAGGGCAATGAGCAGTTCTTC